The clone carrying this TCR beta chain has a single count. Its target is not known. Uncontrolled infection, other autoimmune disease, pregnancy or lactation disqualified patients from enrolment. For the diagnoses, clinical symptoms, serum thyroxine and TRAb, thyroid ultrasound and orbital computed tomography were used. This sample was taken from a study of T cells in Graves' hyperthyroidism and ophthalmopathy. General observations from the study: A 13 V-J model separated ophthalmopathy from stable hyperthyroidism. Most clonotypes expanded in the thyroid (above 0.001) were also present in blood.

There were TCR beta CDR3 regions amplified from RNA transcripts. The TCR CDR3 was amplified in a first-round RT-PCR using the HTBI primer set. TCRdb processed the multiplex PCR reads anew with MiXCR; each CDR3 protein has one entry. The sample carries 500,000 to 650,000 distinct CDR3 sequences, 40% to 50% recorded once. The sample taken for sequencing was peripheral blood or thyroid tissue (not recorded which). The receptor's source is an adult woman with Graves' disease, either hyperthyroidism or ophthalmopathy (not recorded which).

The chain's CDR3 is CASSQARGWETQYF. The DNA for the CDR3 is TGTGCCAGCAGCCAAGCCCGGGGGTGGGAGACCCAGTACTTC. This sequence joins TRBV2 and TRBJ2-5, with a possible D match to TRBD2 (6 bases). Looked up from germline, CDR1 is SNHLY and CDR2 is FYNNEI. This CDR3 spans 14 amino acids. Trimming shortened V by 6 bases and J by 5 bases, and 16 bases separated the two germline ends.